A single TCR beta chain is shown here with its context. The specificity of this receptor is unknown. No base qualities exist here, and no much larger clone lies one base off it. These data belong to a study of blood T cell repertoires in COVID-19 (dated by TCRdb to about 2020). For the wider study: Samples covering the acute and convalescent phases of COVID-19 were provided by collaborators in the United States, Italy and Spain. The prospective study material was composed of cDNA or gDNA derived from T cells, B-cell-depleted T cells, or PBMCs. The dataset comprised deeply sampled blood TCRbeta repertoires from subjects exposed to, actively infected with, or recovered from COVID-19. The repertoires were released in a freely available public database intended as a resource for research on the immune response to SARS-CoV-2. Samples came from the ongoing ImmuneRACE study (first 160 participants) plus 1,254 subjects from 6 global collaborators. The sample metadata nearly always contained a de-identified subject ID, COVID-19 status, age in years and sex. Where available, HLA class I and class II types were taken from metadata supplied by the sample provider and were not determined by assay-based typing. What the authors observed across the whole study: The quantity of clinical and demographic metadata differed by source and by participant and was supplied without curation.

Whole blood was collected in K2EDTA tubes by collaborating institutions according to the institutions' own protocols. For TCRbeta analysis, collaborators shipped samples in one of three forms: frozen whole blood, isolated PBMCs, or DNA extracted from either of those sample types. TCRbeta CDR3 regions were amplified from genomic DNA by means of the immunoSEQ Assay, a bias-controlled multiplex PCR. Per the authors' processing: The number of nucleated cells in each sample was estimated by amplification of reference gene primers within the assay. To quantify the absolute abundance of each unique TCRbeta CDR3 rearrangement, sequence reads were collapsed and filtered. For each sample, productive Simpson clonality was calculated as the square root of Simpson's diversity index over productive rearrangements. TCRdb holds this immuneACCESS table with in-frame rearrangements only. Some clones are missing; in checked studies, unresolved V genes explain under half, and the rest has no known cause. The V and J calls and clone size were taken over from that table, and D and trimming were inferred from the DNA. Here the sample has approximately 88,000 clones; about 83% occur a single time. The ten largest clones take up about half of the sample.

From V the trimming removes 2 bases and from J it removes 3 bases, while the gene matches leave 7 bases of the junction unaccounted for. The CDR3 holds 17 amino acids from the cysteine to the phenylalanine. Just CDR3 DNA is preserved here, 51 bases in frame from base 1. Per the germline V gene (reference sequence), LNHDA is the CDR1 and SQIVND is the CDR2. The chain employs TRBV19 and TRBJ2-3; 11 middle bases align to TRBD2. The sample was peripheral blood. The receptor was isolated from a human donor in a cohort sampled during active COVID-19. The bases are TGTGCCAGTAGTATACCTACTAGCGGGAGAAGGACAGATACGCAGTATTTT. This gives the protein CASSIPTSGRRTDTQYF. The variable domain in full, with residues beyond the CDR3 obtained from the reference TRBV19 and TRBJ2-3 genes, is DGGITQSPKYLFRKEGQNVTLSCEQNLNHDAMYWYRQDPGQGLRLIYYSQIVNDFQKGDIAEGYSVSREKKESFPLTVTSAQKNPTAFYLCASSIPTSGRRTDTQYFGPGTRLTVL.